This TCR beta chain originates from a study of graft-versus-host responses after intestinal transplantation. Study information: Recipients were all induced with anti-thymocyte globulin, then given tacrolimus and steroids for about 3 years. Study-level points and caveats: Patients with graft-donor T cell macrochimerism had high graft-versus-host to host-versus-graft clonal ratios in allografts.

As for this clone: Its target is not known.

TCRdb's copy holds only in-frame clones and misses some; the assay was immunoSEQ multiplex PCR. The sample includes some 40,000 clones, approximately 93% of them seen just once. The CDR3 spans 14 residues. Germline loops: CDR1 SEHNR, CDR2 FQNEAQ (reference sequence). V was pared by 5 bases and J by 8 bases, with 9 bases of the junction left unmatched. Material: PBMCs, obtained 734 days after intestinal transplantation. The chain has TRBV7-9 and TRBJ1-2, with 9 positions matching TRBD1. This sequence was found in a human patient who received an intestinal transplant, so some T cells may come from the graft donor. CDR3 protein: CASSRLQGARGYTF. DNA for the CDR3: TGTGCCAGCAGCCGTCTACAGGGGGCTCGGGGCTACACCTTC.